This TCR beta chain appears in the sequencing data of a study of blood T cell repertoires in COVID-19. Study context: In each case, the material was cDNA or gDNA derived from T cells, B-cell-depleted T cells, or PBMCs.

Germline CDR1 and CDR2: SGHTA and FQGTGA. This CDR3 has 12 residues. V lost 2 bases, J lost 5 bases, and 6 bases lay in between. Measured with immunoSEQ multiplex PCR; TCRdb has only the in-frame clones, and not every one. In the table there are 300,000 or so clones, around 85% of which are singletons. Living in roughly 23 US areas, the participants were between about 18 and 95 years of age. Sequenced: PBMCs or T cells enriched from blood (not recorded which). The sequence came from a woman in her thirties or forties with acute COVID-19. The chain combines TRBV7-3 with TRBJ1-2; no firm D call. The CDR3 DNA reads as TGTGCCAGCAGCTTAGAGGGATATGGCTACACCTTC. Translated, it gives CASSLEGYGYTF.